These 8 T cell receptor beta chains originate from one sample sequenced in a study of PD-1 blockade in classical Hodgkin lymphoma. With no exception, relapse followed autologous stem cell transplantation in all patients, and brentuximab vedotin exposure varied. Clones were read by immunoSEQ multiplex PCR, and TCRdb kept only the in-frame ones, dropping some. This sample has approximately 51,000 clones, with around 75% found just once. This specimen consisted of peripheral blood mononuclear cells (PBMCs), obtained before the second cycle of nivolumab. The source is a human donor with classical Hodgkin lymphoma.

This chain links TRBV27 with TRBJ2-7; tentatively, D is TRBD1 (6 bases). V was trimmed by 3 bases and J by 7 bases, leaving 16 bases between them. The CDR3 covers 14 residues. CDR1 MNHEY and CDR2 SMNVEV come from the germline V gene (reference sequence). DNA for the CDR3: TGTGCCAGCAGTTTCTGGCAGGGGACGCGAGAGCAGTACTTC. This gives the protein CASSFWQGTREQYF.

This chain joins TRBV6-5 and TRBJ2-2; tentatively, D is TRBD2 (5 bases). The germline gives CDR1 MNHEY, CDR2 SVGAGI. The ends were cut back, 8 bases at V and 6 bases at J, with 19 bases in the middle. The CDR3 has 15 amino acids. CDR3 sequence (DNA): TGTGCCAGCTCCTCGCTAGCCCTGGGAGCCGGGGAGCTGTTTTTT. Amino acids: CASSSLALGAGELFF.

In nucleotides, the CDR3 is TGTGCCAGTAGCTCCCGGGGGCTCACCGGCTACGAGCAGTACTTC. Translation gives CASSSRGLTGYEQYF. The V and J genes are TRBV19 and TRBJ2-7; tentatively, D is TRBD1 or TRBD2 (6 bases each). CDR3 length: 15 amino acids. Germline V lookup: CDR1 LNHDA, CDR2 SQIVND (reference sequence). The ends were cut back, 6 bases at V and 3 bases at J, with 18 bases in the middle.

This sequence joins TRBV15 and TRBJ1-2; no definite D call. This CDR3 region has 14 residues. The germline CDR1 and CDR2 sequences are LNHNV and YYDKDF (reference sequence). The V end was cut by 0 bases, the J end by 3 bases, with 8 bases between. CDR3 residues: CATSRDRADYGYTF. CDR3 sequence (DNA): TGTGCCACCAGCAGAGATAGGGCAGACTATGGCTACACCTTC.

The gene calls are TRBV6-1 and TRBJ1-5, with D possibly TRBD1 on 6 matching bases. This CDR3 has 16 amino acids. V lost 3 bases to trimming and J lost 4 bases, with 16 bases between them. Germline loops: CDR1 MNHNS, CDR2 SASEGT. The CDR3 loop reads CASSELGGTWNQPQHF. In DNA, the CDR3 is TGTGCCAGCAGTGAGCTAGGGGGGACGTGGAATCAGCCCCAGCATTTT.

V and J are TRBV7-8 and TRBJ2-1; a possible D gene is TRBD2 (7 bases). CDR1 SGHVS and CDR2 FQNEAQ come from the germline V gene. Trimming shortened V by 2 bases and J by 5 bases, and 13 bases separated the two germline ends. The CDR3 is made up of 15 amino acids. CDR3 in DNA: TGTGCCAGCAGCTTACGCGGGGGCCTGGACAATGAGCAGTTCTTC. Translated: CASSLRGGLDNEQFF.

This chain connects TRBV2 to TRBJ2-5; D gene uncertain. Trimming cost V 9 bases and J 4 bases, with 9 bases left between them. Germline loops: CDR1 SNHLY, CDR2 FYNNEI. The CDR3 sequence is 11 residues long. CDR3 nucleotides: TGTGCCAGTTCCGCGTTAGAGACCCAGTACTTC. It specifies CASSALETQYF.

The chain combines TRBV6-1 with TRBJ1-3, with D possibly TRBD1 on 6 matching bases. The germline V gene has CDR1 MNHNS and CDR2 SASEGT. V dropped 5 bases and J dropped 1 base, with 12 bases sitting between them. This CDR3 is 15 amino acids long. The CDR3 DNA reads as TGTGCCAGCAGTCAGGGGAGGGGGTCTGGAAACACCATATATTTT. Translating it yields CASSQGRGSGNTIYF.